This record concerns one TCR beta chain sequence. Its antigen is as yet unknown. The donors gave bone marrow, and they were healthy. This PCR relied on a set of 60 Vbeta primers and 13 Jbeta primers. Clones were read by immunoSEQ multiplex PCR, and TCRdb kept only the in-frame ones, dropping some. The sample lists some 180,000 clones, 82% occurring once. This sample is part of a study of cytomegalovirus exposure and HLA in healthy donors. Study findings and constraints: The records held CMV serostatus as the only immune exposure information. Confirmation was obtained in vitro that a few CMV-associated chains are specific for CMV antigens.

With V trimmed by 4 bases and J by 0 bases, 6 bases remained unmatched. CDR1 is SGDLS and CDR2 is YYNGEE in the germline V gene. This CDR3 spans 19 amino acids. This TCR was recovered from a woman younger than 35 in good health and CMV-seronegative. The material sequenced was PBMCs. This chain links TRBV9 with TRBJ2-2; TRBD2 aligns across 16 bases. CDR3 coding DNA: TGTGCCAGCAGCCCAGGGACTAGCGGGAGGGCCCCGAACACCGGGGAGCTGTTTTTT. Its protein is CASSPGTSGRAPNTGELFF.